This T cell receptor (beta chain) was sequenced in a study of healthy donors' naive CD4 and CD8 T cells. Notes on this clonotype: Its antigen is undetermined.

Starting from 450 to 550 ng of total RNA, TCR libraries were made with linear amplification. As processed by the authors: 5 healthy donors contributed about 74,000 sequenced TCR alpha transcripts. TCRdb called the reads again in MiXCR, with one record for every CDR3 protein. The V and J calls were determined by TCRdb, not by the authors. Counted here are 200,000 or so distinct CDR3 sequences, around 70% occurring once; the ten biggest clones make up around 2%. Sorting defined naive CD4+ as CD4+CD8-CD45RO-CD45RA+ and naive CD8+ as CD8+CD4-CD45RA+CD27bright. CDR1 SQVTM and CDR2 ANQGSEA come from the germline V gene. V dropped 7 bases and J dropped 4; count of bases not matched to a gene: 14. This CDR3 comprises 15 residues. Study results and caveats: Negatively charged CDR3s marked CD8+ lineage; positively charged CDR3s marked CD4+ lineage.

The chain combines TRBV29-1 with TRBJ2-3, with 7 nucleotides matching TRBD2. Sequenced sample: naive CD4+ and CD8+ T cells sorted from blood, pooled from several donors. The TCR sequence derives from a pool of human donors in good health; the sample pools cells from several healthy donors. The CDR3 nucleotides are TGCAGCGCTCCTTTAGGGAGGGCGGCGGCAGATACGCAGTATTTT. This encodes CSAPLGRAAADTQYF.